These 9 T cell receptor beta chains share one sample of origin, sequenced in a study of T-cell memory formation after mild COVID-19. TCRdb reprocessed the 5' RACE reads via MiXCR and lists one record per CDR3 protein. The repertoire includes 80,000 to 95,000 distinct CDR3 sequences, 25% of them detected once, and less than 55% sits in the top ten. Sequencing was performed on PBMCs or a T cell subset sorted from them (not recorded which). The receptors were gathered from a man aged 18 to 35 who had mild COVID-19 (a few samples of this study predate the infection). Cell type and time point are not known.

The V gene is TRBV7-6, the J gene TRBJ2-5; D perhaps matches TRBD2 (5 bases). The V end was cut by 0 bases, the J end by 3 bases, with 11 bases between. The V gene's germline CDR1 is SGHVS and CDR2 FNYEAQ. The CDR3 is 15 residues long. The CDR3 sequence: CASSLATGVKETQYF. The CDR3 DNA is TGTGCCAGCAGCTTAGCGACCGGGGTTAAAGAGACCCAGTACTTC.

The CDR3 DNA reads as TGTGCCAGCAGTTTAGCCTACCACGGACAGGGCTACGAGCAGTACTTC. Translating gives CASSLAYHGQGYEQYF. The chain carries TRBV12-3 or TRBV12-4 and TRBJ2-7; TRBD1 agrees at 8 bases. Trimming at V came to 0 bases and at J to 3 bases, leaving 7 bases not matched to a gene. The CDR3 contains 16 residues.

A few counts support this clonotype. The chain links TRBV6-5 to TRBJ2-5; tentative D call: TRBD2 (5 bases). Deletions cut 0 bases from V and 2 bases from J, with 10 bases between. This CDR3 is built from 15 residues. The germline CDR1 and CDR2 sequences are MNHEY and SVGAGI. CDR3 in DNA: TGTGCCAGCAGTTACTCGATCAGCGGTCAAGAGACCCAGTACTTC. It specifies CASSYSISGQETQYF.

The gene calls are TRBV27 and TRBJ1-6; D unresolved. The CDR3 sequence is 12 residues long. Looked up from germline, CDR1 is MNHEY and CDR2 is SMNVEV (reference sequence). V was clipped by 4 bases and J by 2 bases, with 0 bases between them. CDR3 region: CASSSYNSPLHF. Here the CDR3 DNA reads TGTGCCAGCAGTTCCTATAATTCACCCCTCCACTTT.

The chain links TRBV9 to TRBJ1-3; D is uncertain. The CDR3 length is 14 residues. Trimming stripped 3 bases from V and 0 bases from J, with 7 bases between. The germline V gene has CDR1 SGDLS and CDR2 YYNGEE. CDR3 amino acids: CASSGSNSGNTIYF. DNA for the CDR3: TGTGCCAGCAGCGGGTCCAACTCTGGAAACACCATATATTTT.

The chain joins TRBV6-2 or TRBV6-3 to TRBJ2-5; D is undetermined. CDR3 length: 15 amino acids. V lost 6 bases and J 5 bases, leaving 19 bases between the germline ends. Germline assignment: CDR1 MNHEY and CDR2 SVGEGT. CDR3 DNA: TGTGCCAGCAGAACCTCCGGGTCCAAAGGGGAGACCCAGTACTTC. Translation: CASRTSGSKGETQYF.

This rearrangement joins TRBV3-1 to TRBJ1-1; the D is unclear. This CDR3 contains 13 residues. Germline V gene sequence: CDR1 LGHDT, CDR2 YNNKEL (reference sequence). V shed 5 bases and J shed 5 bases, with 12 bases lying between them. CDR3 residues: CASSISLQTEAFF. CDR3 in DNA: TGTGCCAGCAGCATCTCCCTCCAAACTGAAGCTTTCTTT.

V gene TRBV6-2 or TRBV6-3 combines with J gene TRBJ2-6; D is uncertain. Germline lookup yields CDR1 MNHEY and CDR2 SVGEGT. The length of the CDR3 is 17 residues. V was trimmed by 6 bases and J by 0 bases, leaving 15 bases between them. CDR3 in DNA: TGTGCCAGCAGCTCTTTATTAATGGGCTCTGGGGCCAACGTCCTGACTTTC. It yields the protein CASSSLLMGSGANVLTF.

In its sample, this clonotype was seen a few times. The rearrangement joins TRBV4-3 to TRBJ1-5; 8 bases line up with TRBD1. J lost 10 bases, V lost 1 base, and 15 bases had no gene match. The CDR3 runs 17 residues. Germline V CDR1 and CDR2: LGHNA, YSLEER. The CDR3 sequence is CASSQVIVDRASSPQHF. The CDR3 DNA reads as TGCGCCAGCAGCCAAGTGATCGTGGACAGGGCCTCCAGCCCCCAGCATTTT.